Following are 9 T cell receptor beta chains from one sample sequenced in a study of blood T cell repertoires in COVID-19. Data came from immunoSEQ multiplex PCR; TCRdb stores just in-frame clones and leaves some out. The data contain about 60,000 clones, 65% to 90% of them singletons. Input material: peripheral blood. Every receptor here comes from a man in his fifties or sixties with COVID-19, enrolled during active disease.

This sequence joins TRBV6-2 or TRBV6-3 and TRBJ1-2; D uncertain. CDR3 length equals 12 residues. The V end was cut by 5 bases, the J end by 5 bases, with 9 bases between. The germline gives CDR1 MNHEY, CDR2 SVGEGT. Here the CDR3 DNA reads TGTGCCAGCAGTCCCCGCGGGTATGGCTACACCTTC. Its translation is CASSPRGYGYTF.

This clone appeared once. This chain connects TRBV18 to TRBJ2-3; D is ambiguous. V was trimmed by 2 bases and J by 3 bases, leaving 6 bases between them. The CDR3 has 13 amino acids. Germline V CDR1 and CDR2: KGHSH, LQKENI. The CDR3: CASSPSLTDTQYF. CDR3 DNA: TGTGCCAGCTCACCATCACTTACAGATACGCAGTATTTT.

The CDR3 reads CASSQVRTGGSSYEQYF. DNA of the CDR3: TGTGCCAGCAGCCAAGTCAGGACGGGCGGGAGCTCCTACGAGCAGTACTTC. The V gene is TRBV3-1 (or the pseudogene TRBV3-2), the J gene TRBJ2-7; 7 bases fit TRBD2. The CDR3 has 17 residues. The germline V gene encodes CDR1 LGHDT and CDR2 YNNKEL (reference sequence). The junction had 9 bases not matched to a gene; V was cut back by 1 base and J by 0 bases.

V and J are TRBV5-1 and TRBJ1-5; D perhaps matches TRBD1 (5 bases). V was trimmed by 0 bases and J by 6 bases, leaving 10 bases between them. Germline CDR1 and CDR2: SGHRS and YFSETQ. There are 14 residues in the CDR3. The CDR3 spells CASSLAGQGQPQHF. The CDR3 DNA is TGCGCCAGCAGCTTGGCGGGTCAGGGTCAGCCCCAGCATTTT.

The V gene is TRBV6-5, the J gene TRBJ1-4; the D is unclear. The CDR3 spans 15 residues. V shed 6 bases and J shed 0 bases, with 11 bases lying between them. CDR1 and CDR2 from the germline V gene are MNHEY and SVGAGI. The CDR3 nucleotides are TGTGCCAGCAGGCCGCCAACGGCAACTAATGAAAAACTGTTTTTT. It translates to CASRPPTATNEKLFF.

This clone was recorded a few times. The genes are TRBV14 and TRBJ1-1; the match to TRBD1 covers 8 bases. Germline CDR1 is SGHDN and CDR2 is FVKESK. This CDR3 is 15 amino acids long. Trimming removed 4 bases from V and 4 bases from J; junction bases left unmatched: 8. For the CDR3, the DNA is TGTGCCAGCAGCCGAGAGACAGGGGCGCCCACTGAAGCTTTCTTT. It encodes CASSRETGAPTEAFF.

The V gene is TRBV6-4, the J gene TRBJ2-3; 10 bases are shared with TRBD1. The length of the CDR3 is 14 residues. The germline gives CDR1 MRHNA, CDR2 SNTAGT. J gave up 5 bases and V 4 bases, and 3 bases lay outside the gene matches. This CDR3 reads CASSAGTGEDTQYF. The CDR3 nucleotides read TGTGCCAGCAGTGCCGGGACAGGGGAAGATACGCAGTATTTT.

This rearrangement joins TRBV7-3 to TRBJ2-4; 7 positions match TRBD1. V lost 2 bases to trimming and J lost 10 bases; unmatched junction nucleotides: 11. Germline V gene data show CDR1 as SGHTA and CDR2 as FQGTGA. The length of the CDR3 is 15 residues. CDR3 region: CASSLGAGGQFIQYF. For the CDR3, the DNA is TGTGCCAGCAGCTTAGGGGCTGGGGGACAGTTTATTCAGTACTTC.

This chain uses TRBV30 with TRBJ1-2, with a tentative D call TRBD1 (5 bases). CDR1 GTSNPN and CDR2 SVGIG come from the germline V gene (reference sequence). This CDR3 comprises 15 residues. Trimming left V 0 bases short and J 4 bases short, with 15 bases between. This chain's CDR3 is CAWSVRAGRPYGYTF. The CDR3 nucleotides are TGTGCCTGGAGTGTACGGGCAGGGCGTCCCTATGGCTACACCTTC.